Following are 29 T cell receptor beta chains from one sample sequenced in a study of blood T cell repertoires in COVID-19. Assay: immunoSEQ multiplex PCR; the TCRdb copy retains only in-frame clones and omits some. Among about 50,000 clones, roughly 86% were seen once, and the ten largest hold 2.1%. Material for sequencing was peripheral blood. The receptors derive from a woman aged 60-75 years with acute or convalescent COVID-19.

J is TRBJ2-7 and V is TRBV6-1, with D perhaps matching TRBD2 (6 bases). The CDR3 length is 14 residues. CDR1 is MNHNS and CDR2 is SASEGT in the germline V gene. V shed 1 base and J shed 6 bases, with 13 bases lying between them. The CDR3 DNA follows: TGTGCCAGCAGTGAAGATGGTGGGGGACTCGAGCAGTACTTC. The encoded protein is CASSEDGGGLEQYF.

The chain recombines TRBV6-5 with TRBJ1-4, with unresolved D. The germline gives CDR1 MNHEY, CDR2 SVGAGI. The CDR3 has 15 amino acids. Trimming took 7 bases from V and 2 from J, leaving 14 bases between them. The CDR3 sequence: CASTSAGGTNEKLFF. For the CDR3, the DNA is TGTGCCAGCACTAGTGCGGGCGGGACTAATGAAAAACTGTTTTTT.

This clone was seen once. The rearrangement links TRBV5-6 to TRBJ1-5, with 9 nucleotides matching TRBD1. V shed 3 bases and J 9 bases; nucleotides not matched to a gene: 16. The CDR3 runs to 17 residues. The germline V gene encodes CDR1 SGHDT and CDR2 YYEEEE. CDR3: CASSSGQGKGKISPQHF. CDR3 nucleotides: TGTGCCAGCAGCTCTGGACAGGGGAAGGGCAAAATTTCGCCCCAGCATTTT.

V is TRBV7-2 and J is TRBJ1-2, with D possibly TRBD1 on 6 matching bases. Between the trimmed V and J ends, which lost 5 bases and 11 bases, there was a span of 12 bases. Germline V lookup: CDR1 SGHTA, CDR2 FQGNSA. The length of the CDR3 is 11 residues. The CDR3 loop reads CASSPNRVYTF. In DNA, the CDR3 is TGTGCCAGCAGCCCGAACAGGGTATACACCTTC.

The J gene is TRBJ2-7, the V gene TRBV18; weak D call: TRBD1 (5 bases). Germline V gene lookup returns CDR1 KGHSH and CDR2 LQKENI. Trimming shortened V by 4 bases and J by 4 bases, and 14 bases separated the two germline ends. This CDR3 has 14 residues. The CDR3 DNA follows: TGTGCCAGCTCACTGAACAATCCAGGGTACGAGCAGTACTTC. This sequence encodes CASSLNNPGYEQYF.

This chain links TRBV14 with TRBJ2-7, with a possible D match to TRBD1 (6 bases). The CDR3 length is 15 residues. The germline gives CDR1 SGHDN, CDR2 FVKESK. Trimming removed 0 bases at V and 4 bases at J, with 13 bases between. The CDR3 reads CASSQELRQAYEQYF. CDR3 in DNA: TGTGCCAGCAGCCAAGAATTGCGACAGGCTTACGAGCAGTACTTC.

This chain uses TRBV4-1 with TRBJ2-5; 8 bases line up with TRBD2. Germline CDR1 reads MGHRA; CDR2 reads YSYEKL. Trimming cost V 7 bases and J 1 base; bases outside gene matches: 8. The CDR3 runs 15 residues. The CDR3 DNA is TGCGCCAGCATCACAGCGGGGGAGAGCCAAGAGACCCAGTACTTC. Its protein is CASITAGESQETQYF.

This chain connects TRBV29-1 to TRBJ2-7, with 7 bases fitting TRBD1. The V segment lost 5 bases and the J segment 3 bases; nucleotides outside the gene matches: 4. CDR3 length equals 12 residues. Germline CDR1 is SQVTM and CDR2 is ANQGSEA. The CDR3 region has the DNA TGCAGCGTTAGGGGACAGATCTACGAGCAGTACTTC. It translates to CSVRGQIYEQYF.

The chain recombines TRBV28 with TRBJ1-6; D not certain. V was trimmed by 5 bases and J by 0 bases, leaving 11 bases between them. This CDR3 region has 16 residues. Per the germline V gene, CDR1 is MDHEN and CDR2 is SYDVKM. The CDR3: CASSPYRSSYNSPLHF. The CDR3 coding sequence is TGTGCCAGCAGTCCCTATAGGAGCTCCTATAATTCACCCCTCCACTTT.

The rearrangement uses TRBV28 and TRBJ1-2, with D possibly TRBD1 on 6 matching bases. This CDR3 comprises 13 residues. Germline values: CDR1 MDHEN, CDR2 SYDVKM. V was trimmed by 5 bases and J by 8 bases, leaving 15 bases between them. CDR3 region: CASSLQGGWGYTF. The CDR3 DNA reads TGTGCCAGCAGTCTACAGGGCGGATGGGGCTACACCTTC.

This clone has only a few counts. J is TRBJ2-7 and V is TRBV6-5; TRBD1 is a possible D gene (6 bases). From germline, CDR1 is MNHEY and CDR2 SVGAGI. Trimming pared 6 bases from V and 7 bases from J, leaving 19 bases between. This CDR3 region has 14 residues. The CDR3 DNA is TGTGCCAGCAGCCATAGACAGGAGCCCGGGGAGCAGTACTTC. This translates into CASSHRQEPGEQYF.

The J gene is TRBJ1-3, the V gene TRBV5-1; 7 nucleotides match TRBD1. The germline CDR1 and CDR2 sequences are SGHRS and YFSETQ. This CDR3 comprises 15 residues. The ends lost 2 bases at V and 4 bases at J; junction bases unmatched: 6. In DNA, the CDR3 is TGCGCCAGCAGCTTAAGAACAGGGGAGGGAAACACCATATATTTT. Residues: CASSLRTGEGNTIYF.

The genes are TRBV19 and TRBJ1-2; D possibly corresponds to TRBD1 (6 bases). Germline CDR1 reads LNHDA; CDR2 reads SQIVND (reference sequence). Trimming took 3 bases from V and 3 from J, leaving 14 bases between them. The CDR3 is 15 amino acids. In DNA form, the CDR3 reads TGTGCCAGTAGTATGAGGTCAGAGGGGGACTATGGCTACACCTTC. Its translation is CASSMRSEGDYGYTF.

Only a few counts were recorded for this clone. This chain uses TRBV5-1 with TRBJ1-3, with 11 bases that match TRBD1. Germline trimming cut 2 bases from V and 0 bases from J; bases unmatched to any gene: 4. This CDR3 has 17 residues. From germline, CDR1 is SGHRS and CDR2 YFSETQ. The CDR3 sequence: CASSFGQGALSGNTIYF. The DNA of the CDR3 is TGCGCCAGCAGCTTCGGACAGGGGGCCCTCTCTGGAAACACCATATATTTT. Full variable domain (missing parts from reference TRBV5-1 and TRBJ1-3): KAGVTQTPRYLIKTRGQQVTLSCSPISGHRSVSWYQQTPGQGLQFLFEYFSETQRNKGNFPGRFSGRQFSNSRSEMNVSTLELGDSALYLCASSFGQGALSGNTIYFGEGSWLTVV.

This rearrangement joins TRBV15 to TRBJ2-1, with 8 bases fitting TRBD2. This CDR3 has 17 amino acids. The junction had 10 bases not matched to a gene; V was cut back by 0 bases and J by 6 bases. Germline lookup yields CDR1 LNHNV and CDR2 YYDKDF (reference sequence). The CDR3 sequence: CATSRDLSGGPPNEQFF. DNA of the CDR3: TGTGCCACCAGCAGAGATCTTTCGGGGGGGCCTCCCAATGAGCAGTTCTTC.

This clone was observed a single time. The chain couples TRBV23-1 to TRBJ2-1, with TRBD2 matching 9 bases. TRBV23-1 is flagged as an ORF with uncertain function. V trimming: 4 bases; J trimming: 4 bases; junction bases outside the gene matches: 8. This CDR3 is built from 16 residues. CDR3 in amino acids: CASSRSRLAAYNEQFF. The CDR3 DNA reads TGCGCCAGCAGTCGTTCGAGACTAGCGGCTTACAATGAGCAGTTCTTC.

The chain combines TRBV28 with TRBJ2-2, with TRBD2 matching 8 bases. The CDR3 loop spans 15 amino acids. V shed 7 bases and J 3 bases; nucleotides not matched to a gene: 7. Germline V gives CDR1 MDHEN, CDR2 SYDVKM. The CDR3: CASKLAVADTGELFF. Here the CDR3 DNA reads TGTGCCAGCAAACTAGCGGTTGCGGACACCGGGGAGCTGTTTTTT.

CDR3 sequence: CAWTGTTSNYGYTF. DNA of the CDR3: TGTGCCTGGACCGGGACAACTTCTAACTATGGCTACACCTTC. The chain joins TRBV30 to TRBJ1-2, with D maybe TRBD1 (6 bases). CDR3 size: 14 residues. Germline CDR1 reads GTSNPN; CDR2 reads SVGIG (reference sequence). Trimming pared 4 bases from V and 0 bases from J, leaving 12 bases between. The whole variable domain, filled in from reference TRBV30 and TRBJ1-2, reads SQTIHQWPATLVQPVGSPLSLECTVEGTSNPNLYWYRQAAGRGLQLLFYSVGIGQISSEVPQNLSASRPQDRQFILSSKKLLLSDSGFYLCAWTGTTSNYGYTFGSGTRLTVV.

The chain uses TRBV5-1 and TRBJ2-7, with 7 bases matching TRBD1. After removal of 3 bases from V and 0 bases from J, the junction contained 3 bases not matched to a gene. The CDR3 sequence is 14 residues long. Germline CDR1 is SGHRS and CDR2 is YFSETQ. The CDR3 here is CASSSGGSSYEQYF. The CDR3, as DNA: TGCGCCAGCAGCTCAGGGGGTAGCTCCTACGAGCAGTACTTC. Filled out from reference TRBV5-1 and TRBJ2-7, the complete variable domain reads KAGVTQTPRYLIKTRGQQVTLSCSPISGHRSVSWYQQTPGQGLQFLFEYFSETQRNKGNFPGRFSGRQFSNSRSEMNVSTLELGDSALYLCASSSGGSSYEQYFGPGTRLTVT.

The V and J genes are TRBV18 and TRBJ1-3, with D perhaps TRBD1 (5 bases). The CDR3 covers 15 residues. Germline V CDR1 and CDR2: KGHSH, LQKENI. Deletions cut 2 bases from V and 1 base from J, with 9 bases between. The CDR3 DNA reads TGTGCCAGCTCACCAGGTCGACAGTCTGGAAACACCATATATTTT. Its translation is CASSPGRQSGNTIYF.

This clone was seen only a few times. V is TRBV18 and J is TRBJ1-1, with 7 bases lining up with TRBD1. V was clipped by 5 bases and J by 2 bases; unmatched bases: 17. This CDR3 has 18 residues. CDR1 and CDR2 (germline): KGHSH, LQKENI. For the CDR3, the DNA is TGTGCCAGCTCAAACCAAGGGGGCCGAGGGTCCGTAAACACTGAAGCTTTCTTT. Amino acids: CASSNQGGRGSVNTEAFF.

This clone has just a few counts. The CDR3 DNA is TGTGCCAGCAGCGAGGGACTAGCGGCCTACACAGATACGCAGTATTTT. Encoded protein: CASSEGLAAYTDTQYF. The V gene is TRBV9, the J gene TRBJ2-3; 11 nucleotides line up with TRBD2. V was clipped by 3 bases and J by 2 bases; unmatched bases: 5. CDR3 length: 16 residues. Germline values: CDR1 SGDLS, CDR2 YYNGEE.

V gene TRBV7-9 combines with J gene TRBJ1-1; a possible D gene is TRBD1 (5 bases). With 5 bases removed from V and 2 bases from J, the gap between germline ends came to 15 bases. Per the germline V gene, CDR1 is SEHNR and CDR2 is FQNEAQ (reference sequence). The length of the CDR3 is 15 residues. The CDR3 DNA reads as TGTGCCAGCAGCCGTGGGGAGGGGATAAACACTGAAGCTTTCTTT. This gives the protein CASSRGEGINTEAFF.

CDR3 sequence reads: CASSFAGDNYGYTF. CDR3 sequence (DNA): TGTGCCAGCAGTTTTGCGGGGGACAACTATGGCTACACCTTC. The V gene is TRBV28, the J gene TRBJ1-2, with D maybe TRBD1 (5 bases). The ends were cut back, 3 bases at V and 2 bases at J, with 10 bases in the middle. Germline CDR1 is MDHEN and CDR2 is SYDVKM. This CDR3 has 14 residues.

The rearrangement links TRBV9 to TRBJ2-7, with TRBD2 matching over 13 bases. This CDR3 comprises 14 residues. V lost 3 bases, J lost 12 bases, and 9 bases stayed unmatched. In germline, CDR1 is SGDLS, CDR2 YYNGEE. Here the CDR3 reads CASSALGLAGKLYF. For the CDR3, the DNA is TGTGCCAGCAGCGCCTTGGGACTAGCGGGGAAACTGTACTTC.

DNA for the CDR3: TGTGCCAGCAGTCGTCTCCGGGACAGGGGGCTGAGGCATTCTCACTATGGCTACACCTTC. Residues: CASSRLRDRGLRHSHYGYTF. V usage is TRBV27 and J usage is TRBJ1-2, with 12 bases fitting TRBD1. CDR1 is MNHEY, CDR2 SMNVEV, per germline (reference sequence). After removal of 5 bases from V and 3 bases from J, the junction contained 19 bases not matched to a gene. The CDR3 length is 20 residues.

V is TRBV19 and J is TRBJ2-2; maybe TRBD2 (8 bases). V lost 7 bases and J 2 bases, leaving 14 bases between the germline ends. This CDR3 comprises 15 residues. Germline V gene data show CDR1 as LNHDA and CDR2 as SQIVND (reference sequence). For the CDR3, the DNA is TGTGCCAGTATTAGCGGGACAGTTAACACCGGGGAGCTGTTTTTT. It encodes CASISGTVNTGELFF.

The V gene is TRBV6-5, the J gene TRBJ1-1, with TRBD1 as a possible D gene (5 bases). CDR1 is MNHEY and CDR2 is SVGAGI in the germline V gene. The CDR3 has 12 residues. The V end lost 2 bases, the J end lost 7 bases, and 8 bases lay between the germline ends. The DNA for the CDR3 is TGTGCCAGCAGTTACCAGGGACTTGAAGCTTTCTTT. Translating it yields CASSYQGLEAFF.

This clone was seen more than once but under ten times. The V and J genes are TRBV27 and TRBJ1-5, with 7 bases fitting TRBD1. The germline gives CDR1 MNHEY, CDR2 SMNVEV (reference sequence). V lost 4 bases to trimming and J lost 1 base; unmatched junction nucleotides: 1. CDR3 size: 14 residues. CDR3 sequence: CASSSQGSNQPQHF. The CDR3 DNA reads TGTGCCAGCAGTTCACAGGGGAGCAATCAGCCCCAGCATTTT.